The 20 T cell receptor beta chains in this list originate from one sample, sequenced in a study of CD8+ T cells in alopecia areata. Treatment described: oral pan-JAK inhibitor, 5-10 mg twice daily. Extraction and reverse transcription of RNA yielded cDNA as the sequencing template. Some clones are missing from TCRdb's copy, which holds only in-frame ones; the method was immunoSEQ multiplex PCR. The profile shows under 350,000 clones, nearly 60% of them singletons. The sequencing used CD4+ T cells sorted from blood, collected at week 24, from a patient treated with tofacitinib. The origin of the receptors is a human donor with alopecia areata.

This clone was counted a few times. The V call is TRBV7-8, the J call TRBJ2-5, with 11 nucleotides matching TRBD2. V shed 2 bases, J shed 7 bases, and the junction held 6 bases outside the gene matches. Germline values: CDR1 SGHVS, CDR2 FQNEAQ. CDR3 length equals 15 residues. CDR3 coding DNA: TGTGCCAGCAGCTTATCAGGACTAGCGGGCGGGACCCAGTACTTC. Its translation is CASSLSGLAGGTQYF.

With regard to this clone: Within the sample, other DNA sequences also encode this same CDR3. The chain employs TRBV20-1 and TRBJ2-1, with D perhaps being TRBD1 or TRBD2 (5 bases each). V was cut by 1 base and J by 9 bases, with 7 bases left in between. CDR3 length: 11 residues. Germline lookup yields CDR1 DFQATT and CDR2 SNEGSKA (reference sequence). In DNA form, the CDR3 reads TGCAGTGCTAGAGGGGGGACTGAGCAGTTCTTC. This sequence encodes CSARGGTEQFF.

This clone was counted a few times. V usage is TRBV5-1 and J usage is TRBJ2-5; D unclear. Trimming took off 5 bases at V and 0 bases at J, with 5 bases between the two ends. CDR1 is SGHRS, CDR2 YFSETQ, per germline. The CDR3 has 12 amino acids. For the CDR3, the DNA is TGCGCCAGCAGACGGGACCAAGAGACCCAGTACTTC. This codes for CASRRDQETQYF.

V and J are TRBV11-2 and TRBJ2-5, with 12 nucleotides matching TRBD2. This CDR3 has 15 residues. V was pared by 5 bases and J by 4 bases, with 5 bases of the junction left unmatched. In germline, CDR1 is SGHAT, CDR2 FQNNGV. Here the CDR3 DNA reads TGTGCCAGCAGCCCTAGCGGGGGGGTCTTAGAGACCCAGTACTTC. Translating gives CASSPSGGVLETQYF.

This clone was seen only a few times. The chain joins TRBV29-1 to TRBJ2-5; D uncertain. The CDR3 is 11 amino acids. Germline V gene sequence: CDR1 SQVTM, CDR2 ANQGSEA. Between the trimmed V and J ends, which lost 6 bases and 5 bases, there was a span of 10 bases. The CDR3 here is CSVLWIETQYF. CDR3 DNA: TGCAGCGTCCTGTGGATTGAGACCCAGTACTTC.

This chain links TRBV29-1 with TRBJ1-6; D is unclear. This CDR3 is 12 amino acids long. The V end lost 5 bases, the J end lost 7 bases, and 9 bases lay between the germline ends. The germline gives CDR1 SQVTM, CDR2 ANQGSEA. The CDR3 bases are TGCAGCGTTCGATCCGGGAATTCACCCCTCCACTTT. This codes for CSVRSGNSPLHF.

The gene calls are TRBV19 and TRBJ2-7, with D unresolved. V dropped 11 bases and J dropped 0 bases, with 8 bases sitting between them. The CDR3 extends over 11 amino acids. CDR1 is LNHDA, CDR2 SQIVND, per germline (reference sequence). The CDR3 here is CAAGPSYEQYF. CDR3 bases: TGTGCCGCCGGGCCCTCCTACGAGCAGTACTTC. The complete variable domain, with remaining parts taken from reference TRBV19 and TRBJ2-7, reads DGGITQSPKYLFRKEGQNVTLSCEQNLNHDAMYWYRQDPGQGLRLIYYSQIVNDFQKGDIAEGYSVSREKKESFPLTVTSAQKNPTAFYLCAAGPSYEQYFGPGTRLTVT.

This clone has only one observation. The V call is TRBV9, the J call TRBJ1-2; perhaps TRBD1 as D (5 bases). Deletions cut 0 bases from V and 7 bases from J, with 19 bases between. Germline V gene sequence: CDR1 SGDLS, CDR2 YYNGEE. This CDR3 contains 16 residues. CDR3 loop: CASSVATRQGGVGYTF. The CDR3 DNA sequence: TGTGCCAGCAGCGTAGCTACGCGTCAGGGAGGGGTTGGCTACACCTTC.

This clone occurred once. The V call is TRBV30, the J call TRBJ1-4, with 7 bases fitting TRBD1. The germline CDR1 and CDR2 sequences are GTSNPN and SVGIG (reference sequence). The CDR3 totals 14 residues. With V trimmed by 3 bases and J by 0 bases, 1 base remained unmatched. CDR3 region: CAWRGTATNEKLFF. The DNA of the CDR3 is TGTGCCTGGAGGGGGACAGCAACTAATGAAAAACTGTTTTTT.

The rearrangement joins TRBV30 to TRBJ1-5; the D is unclear. Germline loops: CDR1 GTSNPN, CDR2 SVGIG (reference sequence). The ends were cut back, 0 bases at V and 6 bases at J, with 12 bases in the middle. CDR3 length: 14 residues. CDR3 in DNA: TGTGCCTGGAGTGTACCAGAGAAGGGTCAGCCCCAGCATTTT. As protein: CAWSVPEKGQPQHF.

This clone was seen only a few times. DNA of the CDR3: TGCAGCGCACCGGGACGGTACTACGAGCAGTACTTC. Amino acids: CSAPGRYYEQYF. This chain links TRBV29-1 with TRBJ2-7; D could derive from TRBD1 or TRBD2 (5 bases each). This CDR3 is built from 12 residues. Germline loops: CDR1 SQVTM, CDR2 ANQGSEA. With 7 bases removed from V and 3 bases from J, the gap between germline ends came to 13 bases.

CDR3 sequence: CSVSRGEGVAFF. The CDR3 coding sequence is TGCAGCGTATCCCGTGGGGAAGGGGTAGCTTTCTTT. This chain uses TRBV29-1 with TRBJ1-1; perhaps TRBD1 as D (5 bases). CDR3 length: 12 residues. CDR1 SQVTM and CDR2 ANQGSEA come from the germline V gene. The germline V and J ends were trimmed by 6 bases and 10 bases, with 18 bases remaining between them. Looking up the rest from reference TRBV29-1 and TRBJ1-1 gives the full variable domain: SAVISQKPSRDICQRGTSLTIQCQVDSQVTMMFWYRQQPGQSLTLIATANQGSEATYESGFVIDKFPISRPNLTFSTLTVSNMSPEDSSIYLCSVSRGEGVAFFGQGTRLTVV.

The chain is built from TRBV7-3 and TRBJ2-7; 9 bases line up with TRBD1. Germline V CDR1 and CDR2: SGHTA, FQGTGA. This CDR3 contains 15 residues. Germline trimming cut 10 bases from V and 3 bases from J; bases unmatched to any gene: 13. The CDR3 loop reads CATFSTGTGYYEQYF. The CDR3, as DNA: TGTGCCACCTTTTCTACCGGGACAGGGTACTACGAGCAGTACTTC.

The table lists this clone with a few counts. The chain uses TRBV4-1 and TRBJ2-5, with TRBD1 matching over 10 bases. The V gene end was trimmed by 5 bases and the J gene end by 5 bases; junction bases not matched to a gene: 5. Germline lookup yields CDR1 MGHRA and CDR2 YSYEKL. The CDR3 has 14 amino acids. For the CDR3, the DNA is TGCGCCAGCAGCTCGGGACAGGGGCAGGAGACCCAGTACTTC. Encoded protein: CASSSGQGQETQYF.

CDR3 sequence reads: CAWSKGGSTDTQYF. The CDR3 coding sequence is TGTGCCTGGAGTAAGGGGGGGAGCACAGATACGCAGTATTTT. This sequence joins TRBV30 and TRBJ2-3; TRBD2 is a possible D gene (7 bases). The germline V and J ends were trimmed by 2 bases and 0 bases, with 9 bases remaining between them. The CDR3 is 14 amino acids. The germline V gene has CDR1 GTSNPN and CDR2 SVGIG (reference sequence).

This clone was picked up a small number of times. The chain has TRBV5-6 and TRBJ1-2, with D possibly TRBD1 on 6 matching bases. Per germline, CDR1 SGHDT and CDR2 YYEEEE. This CDR3 spans 12 amino acids. The V end lost 3 bases, the J end lost 7 bases, and 10 bases lay between the germline ends. This chain's CDR3 is CASSSYRVGYTF. The DNA for the CDR3 is TGTGCCAGCAGCTCCTACAGGGTTGGCTACACCTTC.

CDR3 loop: CASSSNKNYEQYF. The CDR3 region has the DNA TGCGCCAGCAGCTCGAATAAAAACTACGAGCAGTACTTC. The gene calls are TRBV5-1 and TRBJ2-7, with D unresolved. The CDR3 extends over 13 amino acids. CDR1 SGHRS and CDR2 YFSETQ come from the germline V gene. The V end lost 3 bases, the J end lost 3 bases, and 10 bases lay between the germline ends.

The chain carries TRBV19 and TRBJ2-3; D is possibly TRBD2 (6 bases). Trimming took 4 bases from V and 3 from J, leaving 8 bases between them. CDR3 length: 13 amino acids. CDR1 and CDR2 from the germline V gene are LNHDA and SQIVND (reference sequence). This chain's CDR3 is CASSKLATDTQYF. DNA of the CDR3: TGTGCCAGTAGTAAACTAGCAACAGATACGCAGTATTTT.

The V call is TRBV4-1, the J call TRBJ2-7, with TRBD2 as a possible D gene (7 bases). This CDR3 has 16 residues. Trimming left V 0 bases short and J 3 bases short, with 15 bases between. Germline V gene data show CDR1 as MGHRA and CDR2 as YSYEKL. The CDR3, as DNA: TGCGCCAGCAGCCAAGATAGGGGGGGGACACTCTACGAGCAGTACTTC. It codes for CASSQDRGGTLYEQYF.

This clone was counted only a few times. Other DNA sequences in the same sample also yield this CDR3. The rearrangement links TRBV5-1 to TRBJ2-1, with 9 bases fitting TRBD1. The CDR3 sequence is 15 residues long. The V gene's germline CDR1 is SGHRS and CDR2 YFSETQ. Germline trimming cut 0 bases from V and 5 bases from J; bases unmatched to any gene: 3. Here the CDR3 DNA reads TGCGCCAGCAGCTTGGGGGACAGGGTTAACAATGAGCAGTTCTTC. Its translation: CASSLGDRVNNEQFF. Drawing the rest from reference TRBV5-1 and TRBJ2-1, the complete variable domain is KAGVTQTPRYLIKTRGQQVTLSCSPISGHRSVSWYQQTPGQGLQFLFEYFSETQRNKGNFPGRFSGRQFSNSRSEMNVSTLELGDSALYLCASSLGDRVNNEQFFGPGTRLTVL.